This TCR beta chain was sequenced for a study of a mutant IDH1 vaccine in newly diagnosed glioma. As for the study in general: In weeks 1, 3, 5, 7, 11, 15, 19 and 23, patients were vaccinated. Patients had received radiotherapy, temozolomide, or both previously, most receiving both. Treated patients were roughly 62% male, about 38% female, mean age about 41 years. Investigators started vaccination 4-6 weeks after radiotherapy alone, or with temozolomide cycles.

To note about this clone: Antigen specificity is unknown.

Time point: week 23, last vaccination. Vaccination comprised doses that each held 300 ug of mutant IDH1 20-mer peptide, plus topical imiquimod. The table came from immunoSEQ multiplex PCR; TCRdb's copy has only in-frame clones and leaves some out. Of approximately 60,000 clones in the sample, 87% were seen once. Per the germline V gene, CDR1 is MGHDK and CDR2 is SYGVNS. This CDR3 has 14 residues. V was trimmed by 3 bases and J by 8 bases, leaving 16 bases between them. This TCR was sampled from a man aged 35 to 55 with glioma. V usage is TRBV25-1 and J usage is TRBJ1-2; possible D gene TRBD1, 6 bases. The sample in question was PBMCs, obtained from a glioma patient whose treatment included an IDH1 peptide vaccine. The CDR3: CASSEDPDRTGYTF. The DNA of the CDR3 is TGTGCCAGCAGTGAGGACCCTGACAGGACCGGCTACACCTTC.